Listed here are 30 T cell receptor beta chains from one sample, sequenced in a study of cytomegalovirus exposure and HLA in healthy donors. A multiplex PCR was run with 60 Vbeta primers and 13 Jbeta primers. Using immunoSEQ multiplex PCR, the repertoire was profiled, and TCRdb retains in-frame clones only, with some absent. This table holds over 100,000 clones, approximately 61% found once. Sequencing input: PBMCs. Receptor source: a woman between 40 and 50 years old in good health and CMV-seronegative.

This clone was counted only a few times. J is TRBJ1-4 and V is TRBV6-5, with D unclear. Germline V gene data show CDR1 as MNHEY and CDR2 as SVGAGI. The V end was cut by 6 bases, the J end by 3 bases, with 11 bases between. The CDR3 covers 14 residues. The CDR3 DNA reads as TGTGCCAGCAGCGCAGGTTCCCCTAATGAAAAACTGTTTTTT. Its protein is CASSAGSPNEKLFF.

This chain uses TRBV7-8 with TRBJ2-7, with 7 bases matching TRBD1. This CDR3 spans 14 amino acids. Germline CDR1 and CDR2: SGHVS and FQNEAQ. The V gene end was trimmed by 5 bases and the J gene end by 5 bases; junction bases not matched to a gene: 9. Here the CDR3 reads CASSPAGTADEQYF. CDR3 DNA: TGTGCCAGCAGCCCGGCCGGGACAGCGGACGAGCAGTACTTC.

The V call is TRBV18, the J call TRBJ2-2; tentative D call: TRBD2 (6 bases). Germline CDR1 KGHSH, CDR2 LQKENI. The CDR3 has 15 residues. V lost 4 bases to trimming and J lost 4 bases, with 13 bases between them. CDR3 sequence reads: CASSLERAPTGELFF. The CDR3 DNA reads as TGTGCCAGCTCACTTGAGCGGGCCCCCACCGGGGAGCTGTTTTTT.

The table lists this clone with a count of one. The genes are TRBV30 and TRBJ2-2, with 8 bases fitting TRBD1. Germline CDR1 and CDR2: GTSNPN and SVGIG (reference sequence). This CDR3 region has 15 residues. The V gene end was trimmed by 4 bases and the J gene end by 1 base; junction bases not matched to a gene: 5. The CDR3 sequence: CAWNGQGKNTGELFF. The CDR3 DNA reads as TGTGCCTGGAACGGACAGGGAAAGAACACCGGGGAGCTGTTTTTT.

Only a few counts were recorded for this clone. This chain uses TRBV6-5 with TRBJ1-5, with D hard to call. This CDR3 is 15 amino acids long. Per germline, CDR1 MNHEY and CDR2 SVGAGI. Trimming removed 4 bases at V and 7 bases at J, with 17 bases between. The CDR3 reads CASSSSSTVNQPQHF. CDR3 in DNA: TGTGCCAGCAGTTCCAGTTCCACAGTTAACCAGCCCCAGCATTTT.

The chain couples TRBV6-5 to TRBJ1-2, with 11 positions matching TRBD1. The CDR3 is 16 residues long. Per germline, CDR1 MNHEY and CDR2 SVGAGI. Losses at the gene ends were 0 bases for V and 4 bases for J; bases not matched to a gene: 4. The CDR3 DNA reads TGTGCCAGCAGTTACTCACGGACAGGGGGCGGCTATGGCTACACCTTC. Amino acids: CASSYSRTGGGYGYTF.

V and J are TRBV6-1 and TRBJ2-7, with D unresolved. The V gene lost 2 bases and the J gene lost 1 base, with 3 bases spanning the gap. CDR3 size: 12 residues. Germline CDR1 and CDR2: MNHNS and SASEGT. This CDR3 is CASSESSYEQYF. The CDR3, as DNA: TGTGCCAGCAGTGAATCTTCCTACGAGCAGTACTTC.

This clone was picked up a small number of times. The CDR3 loop reads CASSRGTGIQPQHF. For the CDR3, the DNA is TGTGCCAGCAGCCGGGGGACAGGGATCCAGCCCCAGCATTTT. The genes are TRBV7-9 and TRBJ1-5; 9 positions match TRBD1. V was clipped by 5 bases and J by 7 bases; unmatched bases: 6. The CDR3 sequence is 14 residues long. The V gene's germline CDR1 is SEHNR and CDR2 FQNEAQ (reference sequence).

The CDR3 nucleotides read TGTGCCTGGAGTCGGGGGGGAACCACAGATACGCAGTATTTT. Translating it yields CAWSRGGTTDTQYF. The chain joins TRBV30 to TRBJ2-3, with 8 bases lining up with TRBD2. CDR3 length: 14 residues. Germline trimming cut 2 bases from V and 2 bases from J; bases unmatched to any gene: 3. Germline CDR1 and CDR2: GTSNPN and SVGIG (reference sequence).

The table lists this clone with a count of one. CDR3 loop: CASSPSTGPLSTEAFF. CDR3 DNA sequence: TGTGCCAGCAGCCCGAGCACAGGACCACTGAGCACTGAAGCTTTCTTT. The V and J genes are TRBV7-7 and TRBJ1-1, with D tentatively TRBD1 (5 bases). The ends were cut back, 5 bases at V and 4 bases at J, with 20 bases in the middle. The CDR3 loop spans 16 amino acids. CDR1 is SSHAT, CDR2 FNYEAQ, per germline (reference sequence). Full variable domain (outside the CDR3, taken from reference TRBV7-7 and TRBJ1-1): GAGVSQSPRYKVTKRGQDVTLRCDPISSHATLYWYQQALGQGPEFLTYFNYEAQPDKSGLPSDRFSAERPEGSISTLTIQRTEQRDSAMYRCASSPSTGPLSTEAFFGQGTRLTVV.

DNA for the CDR3: TGTGCCAGCAGCCCCGGGAGCGCCGCGAACACCGGGGAGCTGTTTTTT. This codes for CASSPGSAANTGELFF. The chain recombines TRBV4-2 with TRBJ2-2, with D possibly matching TRBD2 (6 bases). CDR1 is LGHNA and CDR2 is YNFKEQ in the germline V gene. Trimming left V 4 bases short and J 0 bases short, with 12 bases between. This CDR3 contains 16 residues.

Points on this clone: No conserved phenylalanine or tryptophan is present at the end of the CDR3, so a read error is the likely explanation. The chain links TRBV4-2 to TRBJ1-1; D might be TRBD1 (5 bases). Looked up from germline, CDR1 is LGHNA and CDR2 is YNFKEQ. Trimming shortened V by 0 bases and J by 5 bases, and 7 bases separated the two germline ends. The CDR3 is 13 amino acids. The DNA for the CDR3 is TGTGCCAGCAGCCAAGACCGGGGGACTGAAGCTTTCGTT. Its translation is CASSQDRGTEAFV.

The chain links TRBV2 to TRBJ1-5, with D possibly TRBD1 on 6 matching bases. The germline V and J ends were trimmed by 7 bases and 4 bases, with 11 bases remaining between them. The CDR3 totals 13 residues. CDR1 and CDR2 from the germline V gene are SNHLY and FYNNEI. The CDR3 DNA reads as TGTGCCAGCAAAAAAGACAGGAATCAGCCCCAGCATTTT. As protein: CASKKDRNQPQHF.

The chain joins TRBV4-2 to TRBJ1-3; 9 bases map to TRBD1. CDR1 LGHNA and CDR2 YNFKEQ come from the germline V gene. V trimming: 4 bases; J trimming: 0 bases; junction bases outside the gene matches: 4. The CDR3 consists of 16 residues. CDR3 residues: CASSPSDRGSGNTIYF. The CDR3 DNA is TGTGCCAGCAGCCCGTCGGACAGGGGCTCTGGAAACACCATATATTTT.

The chain combines TRBV7-2 with TRBJ2-1; maybe TRBD2 (6 bases). This CDR3 spans 17 amino acids. The germline V and J ends were trimmed by 8 bases and 0 bases, with 20 bases remaining between them. Germline V gene data show CDR1 as SGHTA and CDR2 as FQGNSA. DNA for the CDR3: TGTGCCAGCGCCACCGCCAAGGGACTCCTCTCCTACAATGAGCAGTTCTTC. It yields the protein CASATAKGLLSYNEQFF.

The rearrangement links TRBV5-1 to TRBJ1-2; 7 positions match TRBD1. CDR3 length: 14 amino acids. V was clipped by 5 bases and J by 6 bases; unmatched bases: 10. Germline CDR1 is SGHRS and CDR2 is YFSETQ. CDR3 protein: CASSQGGDSDGYTF. CDR3 coding DNA: TGCGCCAGCAGTCAGGGGGGCGATTCCGATGGCTACACCTTC.

This chain joins TRBV7-9 and TRBJ2-7; 7 bases line up with TRBD1. V dropped 5 bases and J dropped 2; count of bases not matched to a gene: 9. This CDR3 is 15 amino acids long. Germline CDR1 reads SEHNR; CDR2 reads FQNEAQ (reference sequence). The CDR3 region has the DNA TGTGCCAGCAGCGGCCGGGACAGTTTACCCTACGAGCAGTACTTC. Translated, it gives CASSGRDSLPYEQYF.

V gene TRBV9 combines with J gene TRBJ2-2; 10 nucleotides agree with TRBD1. Losses at the gene ends were 3 bases for V and 5 bases for J; bases not matched to a gene: 10. The CDR3 is 17 amino acids. CDR1 and CDR2 (germline): SGDLS, YYNGEE. The DNA for the CDR3 is TGTGCCAGCAGCGCCGGGACAGGGGTCTTCCAAACCGGGGAGCTGTTTTTT. Translation gives CASSAGTGVFQTGELFF.

This clone was observed a few times. The chain couples TRBV7-3 to TRBJ1-1; tentative D call: TRBD1 (5 bases). Trimming took 3 bases from V and 5 from J, leaving 10 bases between them. CDR3 length: 13 amino acids. CDR1 and CDR2 from the germline V gene are SGHTA and FQGTGA. This CDR3 reads CASSFQGATEAFF. For the CDR3, the DNA is TGTGCCAGCAGCTTTCAGGGTGCGACTGAAGCTTTCTTT.

The rearrangement uses TRBV11-1 and TRBJ2-6, with D uncertain. Trimming cost V 5 bases and J 2 bases, with 10 bases left between them. CDR1 is SGHAT and CDR2 is FQDESV in the germline V gene (reference sequence). The CDR3 consists of 15 residues. The CDR3 nucleotides read TGTGCCAGCAGCCTAGACGCGGCTGGGGCCAACGTCCTGACTTTC. Translation gives CASSLDAAGANVLTF.

On this clone itself: Sequence at one end of the junction differs from germline and may be a read error. The rearrangement links TRBV6-4 to TRBJ1-1; D is unclear. CDR1 and CDR2 from the germline V gene are MRHNA and SNTAGT. The CDR3 is 11 amino acids. The CDR3 sequence is CAGRGEAEAFF. CDR3 bases: TGTGCCGGCAGAGGAGAGGCTGAAGCTTTCTTT.

In this sample, this clone turned up once. The chain employs TRBV14 and TRBJ1-1; 7 bases are shared with TRBD1. The junction had 11 bases not matched to a gene; V was cut back by 4 bases and J by 6 bases. The CDR3 covers 15 residues. Germline V gives CDR1 SGHDN, CDR2 FVKESK. CDR3 sequence: CASSPLQTGSAEAFF. The CDR3 bases are TGTGCCAGCAGCCCACTACAGACAGGGAGCGCTGAAGCTTTCTTT.

This clone was observed a handful of times. The chain is built from TRBV27 and TRBJ2-2, with TRBD2 matching over 7 bases. With 3 bases clipped from V and 6 bases from J, the junction kept 4 bases outside the gene matches. The CDR3 is made up of 14 amino acids. Per the germline V gene, CDR1 is MNHEY and CDR2 is SMNVEV (reference sequence). In DNA form, the CDR3 reads TGTGCCAGCAGTTTTTGGGGGGGGGCCGGGGAGCTGTTTTTT. Translation gives CASSFWGGAGELFF.

The chain joins TRBV6-1 to TRBJ1-4; 7 bases are a match to TRBD1. CDR3 length equals 14 residues. The germline V gene encodes CDR1 MNHNS and CDR2 SASEGT. The V segment lost 8 bases and the J segment 6 bases; nucleotides outside the gene matches: 9. The DNA of the CDR3 is TGTGCCAGCGGCTCGGGACAGTGGGATGAAAAACTGTTTTTT. This translates into CASGSGQWDEKLFF.

The chain carries TRBV19 and TRBJ1-5; D possibly corresponds to TRBD1 (5 bases). Trimming pared 6 bases from V and 4 bases from J, leaving 10 bases between. The CDR3 runs 13 residues. CDR1 is LNHDA, CDR2 SQIVND, per germline (reference sequence). CDR3 DNA: TGTGCCAGTAGAGGACAATTTAATCAGCCCCAGCATTTT. Amino acids: CASRGQFNQPQHF.

The rearrangement uses TRBV9 and TRBJ1-1, with D possibly being TRBD1 (6 bases). The germline V and J ends were trimmed by 3 bases and 4 bases, with 25 bases remaining between them. The length of the CDR3 is 18 residues. The germline V gene encodes CDR1 SGDLS and CDR2 YYNGEE. The CDR3 protein is CASSGAPGTKAGGTEAFF. In nucleotides, the CDR3 is TGTGCCAGCAGCGGGGCCCCGGGGACAAAGGCAGGAGGCACTGAAGCTTTCTTT. The entire variable domain, with the rest obtained from reference TRBV9 and TRBJ1-1, is as follows: DSGVTQTPKHLITATGQRVTLRCSPRSGDLSVYWYQQSLDQGLQFLIQYYNGEERAKGNILERFSAQQFPDLHSELNLSSLELGDSALYFCASSGAPGTKAGGTEAFFGQGTRLTVV.

The V and J genes are TRBV7-3 and TRBJ1-2; 9 bases agree with TRBD1. CDR3 length equals 15 residues. Germline CDR1 SGHTA, CDR2 FQGTGA. J lost 3 bases, V lost 5 bases, and 7 bases had no gene match. Here the CDR3 DNA reads TGTGCCAGCAGCCCTGGACAGGGGAAGGACTATGGCTACACCTTC. The encoded protein is CASSPGQGKDYGYTF.

This chain joins TRBV5-1 and TRBJ2-3; D possibly corresponds to TRBD1 (5 bases). Germline V gene data show CDR1 as SGHRS and CDR2 as YFSETQ. Between the trimmed V and J ends, which lost 4 bases and 5 bases, there was a span of 14 bases. This CDR3 has 14 amino acids. The CDR3 sequence: CASSPRSQGDTQYF. DNA for the CDR3: TGCGCCAGCAGCCCCCGGTCCCAGGGAGATACGCAGTATTTT. The entire variable domain, with the rest obtained from reference TRBV5-1 and TRBJ2-3, is as follows: KAGVTQTPRYLIKTRGQQVTLSCSPISGHRSVSWYQQTPGQGLQFLFEYFSETQRNKGNFPGRFSGRQFSNSRSEMNVSTLELGDSALYLCASSPRSQGDTQYFGPGTRLTVL.

The V gene is TRBV4-3, the J gene TRBJ2-2, with 7 bases aligning to TRBD1. This CDR3 contains 15 residues. Germline CDR1 is LGHNA and CDR2 is YSLEER. J gave up 7 bases and V 0 bases, and 5 bases lay outside the gene matches. Written as DNA, the CDR3 is TGCGCCAGCAGCCAAGATGCACGGACAGGCGGGGAGCTGTTTTTT. It translates to CASSQDARTGGELFF.

This chain connects TRBV7-9 to TRBJ2-1; TRBD1 matches at 9 bases. V lost 4 bases to trimming and J lost 7 bases; unmatched junction nucleotides: 8. The CDR3 totals 15 residues. The V gene's germline CDR1 is SEHNR and CDR2 FQNEAQ (reference sequence). In nucleotides, the CDR3 is TGTGCCAGCAGCTCAGGGGGGACAGGGAAGAATGAGCAGTTCTTC. It translates to CASSSGGTGKNEQFF.